One T cell receptor (beta chain) is described in this entry. Original processing methods: Reference gene primers were amplified, and this amplification served to estimate nucleated cell counts. The table came from immunoSEQ multiplex PCR; TCRdb's copy has only in-frame clones and leaves some out. The V and J calls and the clone size are those of that table, but D and trimming were determined from the DNA. The table shows some 350,000 clones, with around 90% occurring only once. Germline V gene sequence: CDR1 MDHEN, CDR2 SYDVKM. The CDR3 has 16 residues. Trimming cost V 3 bases and J 1 base; bases outside gene matches: 6. The sample comes from a study of blood T cell repertoires in COVID-19. About the research overall: Donors in the United States, Italy and Spain gave samples during acute or convalescent COVID-19. The analysed material was cDNA or gDNA that came from T cells, B-cell-depleted T cells, or PBMCs.

The sequenced sample was peripheral blood. This receptor was obtained from a man younger than 35 with active or convalescent COVID-19. The chain carries TRBV28 and TRBJ2-5; 9 positions agree with TRBD1. The CDR3 protein is CASSLTRTGAQETQYF. Here the CDR3 DNA reads TGTGCCAGCAGTTTGACACGGACAGGGGCCCAAGAGACCCAGTACTTC. The complete variable domain, with remaining parts taken from reference TRBV28 and TRBJ2-5, reads DVKVTQSSRYLVKRTGEKVFLECVQDMDHENMFWYRQDPGLGLRLIYFSYDVKMKEKGDIPEGYSVSREKKERFSLILESASTNQTSMYLCASSLTRTGAQETQYFGPGTRLLVL.